This T cell receptor (beta chain) was obtained from a study of T cell repertoires in cytomegalovirus infection. Study-wide background: TCR beta signatures that were public indicated CMV infection and matching HLA type.

Overall study findings and caveats: It was HLA-C-restricted CMV-specific TCR beta clonotypes that dominated the response ex vivo. The study identified carriers of CMV plus the relevant HLA from cumulative public TCR beta family frequency.

TCRdb re-called the reads through MiXCR, storing one row per CDR3 protein. This table has 160,000 or so distinct CDR3 sequences, 17% appearing once. As regards this clonotype: Its target is not known.

The TCR was taken from a human donor in good health (CMV status not recorded). Some clones in this sample may be carry-over from other donors' samples. Sequencing input: CD8+ T cells from PBMCs.

The CDR3 region is CASSLFKNNEQFF. Written as DNA, the CDR3 is TGTGCCAGCAGCTTATTCAAGAACAATGAGCAGTTCTTC. The rearrangement links TRBV7-6 to TRBJ2-1; D is uncertain. V lost 2 bases and J 5 bases, leaving 7 bases between the germline ends. Looked up from germline, CDR1 is SGHVS and CDR2 is FNYEAQ. The CDR3 is 13 residues long.